One sample yielded the 23 T cell receptor beta chains listed below, sequenced in a study of early T cells in non-severe SARS-CoV-2 infection. TCRdb ran MiXCR on the 5' RACE reads and lists one entry per CDR3 protein. The data show about 66,000 distinct CDR3 sequences, over 8% seen once. Material for sequencing was whole blood. These receptors came from an adult who was a healthcare worker with PCR-confirmed SARS-CoV-2 infection or an uninfected control (not recorded which).

In this sample, this clonotype turned up many times. The chain carries TRBV12-3 or TRBV12-4 and TRBJ2-3, with 8 bases that match TRBD2. This CDR3 is 12 amino acids long. J lost 9 bases, V lost 5 bases, and 4 bases had no gene match. CDR3 amino acids: CASSPRGGTQYF. For the CDR3, the DNA is TGTGCCAGCAGTCCCCGGGGGGGGACGCAGTATTTT.

The chain uses TRBV20-1 and TRBJ1-1, with D unresolved. The CDR3 runs to 16 residues. Trimming stripped 0 bases from V and 0 bases from J, with 14 bases between. Germline CDR1 reads DFQATT; CDR2 reads SNEGSKA (reference sequence). This chain's CDR3 is CSARDGGRFMNTEAFF. CDR3 in DNA: TGCAGTGCTAGAGATGGAGGCCGTTTCATGAACACTGAAGCTTTCTTT.

This clonotype turned up a few times. This CDR3 reads CASTYTGNQETQYF. The DNA for the CDR3 is TGTGCCAGCACCTACACCGGGAACCAAGAGACCCAGTACTTC. The chain uses TRBV7-6 and TRBJ2-5; possible D gene TRBD2, 5 bases. The CDR3 consists of 14 residues. V lost 7 bases and J 0 bases, leaving 12 bases between the germline ends. Germline CDR1 and CDR2: SGHVS and FNYEAQ.

This clonotype was picked up many times. This chain links TRBV27 with TRBJ2-7, with D possibly TRBD1 on 5 matching bases. This CDR3 has 15 amino acids. Looked up from germline, CDR1 is MNHEY and CDR2 is SMNVEV (reference sequence). Trimming removed 4 bases from V and 4 bases from J, with 17 bases in between. The CDR3 sequence is CASSSVGAGRYEQYF. CDR3 DNA sequence: TGTGCCAGCAGTTCCGTTGGGGCAGGGCGATACGAGCAGTACTTC.

The V call is TRBV21-1, the J call TRBJ1-6. TRBV21-1 is a documented pseudogene. The CDR3 is made up of 13 amino acids. CDR3 sequence (DNA): TGTGCCAGCAGCAGCAGGATGTTTTCACCCCTCCACTTT. Protein: CASSSRMFSPLHF.

The chain links TRBV18 to TRBJ2-7; weak D call: TRBD2 (6 bases). This CDR3 is built from 15 residues. Per the germline V gene, CDR1 is KGHSH and CDR2 is LQKENI. V lost 7 bases and J lost 2, with 18 bases in between. The DNA for the CDR3 is TGTGCCAGCTTTTCCGGGGCAGGACTACCCTACGAGCAGTACTTC. Its protein is CASFSGAGLPYEQYF.

The J gene is TRBJ2-3, the V gene TRBV12-3 or TRBV12-4, with 12 nucleotides matching TRBD2. J was trimmed by 2 bases and V by 3 bases; bases with no gene match: 6. The CDR3 length is 17 residues. The CDR3 nucleotides are TGTGCCAGCAGTTTGGGGACTAGCGGGTCCAACACAGATACGCAGTATTTT. As protein: CASSLGTSGSNTDTQYF.

This clonotype has just a few counts. The chain carries TRBV9 and TRBJ2-2; D gene ambiguous. Germline CDR1 and CDR2: SGDLS and YYNGEE. V shed 2 bases and J shed 11 bases, with 10 bases lying between them. The CDR3 runs to 12 residues. The chain's CDR3 is CASSVGGEELFF. The CDR3, as DNA: TGTGCCAGCAGCGTGGGCGGCGAAGAGCTGTTTTTT.

This clonotype was picked up many times. The V gene is TRBV27, the J gene TRBJ2-2; TRBD2 is a possible D gene (5 bases). The CDR3 length is 16 residues. In germline, CDR1 is MNHEY, CDR2 SMNVEV (reference sequence). V was pared by 5 bases and J by 5 bases, with 18 bases between. The CDR3 nucleotides are TGTGCCAGCAGTCCTCCCAGAAGGACTGCTACCGGGGAGCTGTTTTTT. This sequence encodes CASSPPRRTATGELFF.

Ten or more counts support this clonotype. The V gene is TRBV6-5, the J gene TRBJ2-7, with 11 bases matching TRBD2. V trimming: 6 bases; J trimming: 3 bases; junction bases outside the gene matches: 7. Germline values: CDR1 MNHEY, CDR2 SVGAGI. This CDR3 is 15 amino acids long. The CDR3 sequence: CASSQTSGAVYEQYF. Written as DNA, the CDR3 is TGTGCCAGCAGCCAGACTAGCGGGGCCGTCTACGAGCAGTACTTC.

The chain couples TRBV3-1 to TRBJ2-3; TRBD2 might be the D (6 bases). Germline V gene lookup returns CDR1 LGHDT and CDR2 YNNKEL (reference sequence). V gave up 3 bases and J gave up 4 bases, with 8 bases separating them. This CDR3 contains 13 residues. In DNA, the CDR3 is TGTGCCAGCAGCCAGAGACTAGCAGATACGCAGTATTTT. As protein: CASSQRLADTQYF.

The chain joins TRBV3-1 to TRBJ2-1; D is perhaps TRBD2 (5 bases). The germline CDR1 and CDR2 sequences are LGHDT and YNNKEL (reference sequence). V was pared by 4 bases and J by 9 bases, with 13 bases between. The CDR3 has 13 amino acids. For the CDR3, the DNA is TGTGCCAGCAGCCTGACTACCCGGGGTGAGCAGTTCTTC. Amino acids: CASSLTTRGEQFF.

This chain links TRBV7-2 with TRBJ2-7; no clear D gene. The V gene lost 3 bases and the J gene lost 1 base, with 7 bases spanning the gap. This CDR3 has 13 residues. Germline CDR1 is SGHTA and CDR2 is FQGNSA. The CDR3 DNA reads TGTGCCAGCAGCTTTCGAGTATCCTACGAGCAGTACTTC. Amino acid sequence: CASSFRVSYEQYF.

DNA for the CDR3: TGCGCCAGCAAATTGGGTCAGGGGGCCAAAAACATTCAGTACTTC. Translation: CASKLGQGAKNIQYF. The chain links TRBV5-1 to TRBJ2-4; tentatively, D is TRBD1 (6 bases). V lost 6 bases to trimming and J lost 1 base, with 14 bases between them. The V gene's germline CDR1 is SGHRS and CDR2 YFSETQ. This CDR3 spans 15 amino acids.

The sample holds a few counts of this clonotype. This sequence joins TRBV19 and TRBJ1-2; D call uncertain. This CDR3 is built from 16 residues. Germline CDR1 LNHDA, CDR2 SQIVND (reference sequence). V gave up 2 bases and J gave up 4 bases, with 17 bases separating them. The CDR3 region is CASSIPPRGSVYGYTF. In DNA form, the CDR3 reads TGTGCCAGTAGTATACCACCGCGGGGTTCTGTCTATGGCTACACCTTC.

The gene calls are TRBV11-2 and TRBJ2-7, with D perhaps being TRBD1 or TRBD2 (5 bases each). From germline, CDR1 is SGHAT and CDR2 FQNNGV. The CDR3 loop spans 15 amino acids. Between the trimmed V and J ends, which lost 6 bases and 3 bases, there was a span of 18 bases. The CDR3 loop is CASSSTGTYLYEQYF. The CDR3, as DNA: TGTGCCAGCAGTTCTACCGGGACGTACCTCTACGAGCAGTACTTC.

This clonotype was seen ten or more times. The rearrangement uses TRBV12-3 or TRBV12-4 and TRBJ2-7; maybe TRBD1 (6 bases). V dropped 2 bases and J dropped 0 bases, with 8 bases sitting between them. This CDR3 comprises 14 residues. CDR3 coding DNA: TGTGCCAGCAGTTTATCAGGGGTCTCCTACGAGCAGTACTTC. It translates to CASSLSGVSYEQYF.

This clonotype was counted ten times or more. This chain connects TRBV2 to TRBJ2-3; D not certain. The germline V and J ends were trimmed by 5 bases and 4 bases, with 13 bases remaining between them. The CDR3 sequence is 14 residues long. CDR1 is SNHLY, CDR2 FYNNEI, per germline. The CDR3: CASSLYGIPDTQYF. CDR3 coding DNA: TGTGCCAGCAGTCTATACGGAATCCCAGATACGCAGTATTTT.

This clonotype has just a few counts. The J gene is TRBJ1-3, the V gene TRBV18; the match to TRBD1 covers 8 bases. The germline V gene encodes CDR1 KGHSH and CDR2 LQKENI. The CDR3 extends over 17 amino acids. V dropped 1 base and J dropped 2; count of bases not matched to a gene: 7. CDR3 DNA: TGTGCCAGCTCACCACTGGACAGGGCTATGACTGGAAACACCATATATTTT. This sequence encodes CASSPLDRAMTGNTIYF.

Concerning this clonotype: Compared with germline, one end of the junction differs, possibly owing to a read error. The rearrangement links TRBV7-9 to TRBJ1-6; D remains ambiguous. Germline loops: CDR1 SEHNR, CDR2 FQNEAQ (reference sequence). This CDR3 contains 14 residues. In nucleotides, the CDR3 is TGTGCCAGCAGCTTAGAGGGAGCGAATTCACCCTTCAACTTT. Protein: CASSLEGANSPFNF.

This clonotype was seen a handful of times. The chain joins TRBV7-2 to TRBJ2-7; 11 bases fit TRBD2. CDR3 length: 13 amino acids. V lost 1 base to trimming and J lost 7 bases; unmatched junction nucleotides: 0. Germline CDR1 reads SGHTA; CDR2 reads FQGNSA. The CDR3 DNA sequence: TGTGCCAGCAGCTTAGGACTAGCGGGGGAGCAGTACTTC. Its translation is CASSLGLAGEQYF. Supplemented by reference TRBV7-2 and TRBJ2-7, the full variable domain reads GAGVSQSPSNKVTEKGKDVELRCDPISGHTALYWYRQSLGQGLEFLIYFQGNSAPDKSGLPSDRFSAERTGGSVSTLTIQRTQQEDSAVYLCASSLGLAGEQYFGPGTRLTVT.

This clonotype is medium-sized (0.01 to 0.1%) by share. The chain combines TRBV24-1 with TRBJ2-3, with D uncertain. CDR1 and CDR2 (germline): KGHDR, SFDVKD. The CDR3 covers 15 residues. Trimming stripped 0 bases from V and 0 bases from J, with 6 bases between. The CDR3 sequence: CATSDLQDSTDTQYF. The CDR3 DNA reads as TGTGCCACCAGTGATTTGCAGGACAGCACAGATACGCAGTATTTT.

Ten or more counts support this clonotype. The chain has TRBV20-1 and TRBJ2-7, with D tentatively TRBD2 (5 bases). V shed 4 bases and J shed 3 bases, with 19 bases lying between them. Germline V gene lookup returns CDR1 DFQATT and CDR2 SNEGSKA (reference sequence). The CDR3 sequence is 15 residues long. The CDR3 bases are TGCAGTGCTACAAACCTCCGGCGGGCCGGCTACGAGCAGTACTTC. Its protein is CSATNLRRAGYEQYF.